Listed here are 26 T cell receptor beta chains from one sample, sequenced in a study of cytomegalovirus exposure and HLA in healthy donors. The PCR made use of 60 Vbeta and 13 Jbeta primers. TCRdb's table, derived via immunoSEQ multiplex PCR, lists solely in-frame clones and lacks some. The sample has under 150,000 clones, approximately 77% seen once. The source material was PBMCs. The receptors come from a woman between 35 and 50 years old in good health and CMV-seronegative.

This sequence joins TRBV19 and TRBJ1-1; a possible D gene is TRBD1 (5 bases). V dropped 3 bases and J dropped 3 bases, with 11 bases sitting between them. The CDR3 is made up of 14 amino acids. Germline V gene data show CDR1 as LNHDA and CDR2 as SQIVND (reference sequence). CDR3: CASSMGPVDTEAFF. CDR3 nucleotide sequence: TGTGCCAGTAGTATGGGGCCGGTGGACACTGAAGCTTTCTTT.

The rearrangement joins TRBV19 to TRBJ2-7; possibly TRBD2 for D (6 bases). CDR1 is LNHDA, CDR2 SQIVND, per germline (reference sequence). V lost 5 bases, J lost 7 bases, and 21 bases lay in between. The CDR3 has 15 amino acids. CDR3 sequence (DNA): TGTGCCAGTAGTCCCAATCCCGCTAGCGACGGGGAGCAGTACTTC. It encodes CASSPNPASDGEQYF.

The V and J genes are TRBV11-2 and TRBJ1-6, with D unclear. Germline loops: CDR1 SGHAT, CDR2 FQNNGV. The CDR3 sequence is 14 residues long. V was clipped by 5 bases and J by 9 bases, with 14 bases between them. CDR3 protein: CASSEVSNRSPLHF. CDR3 bases: TGTGCCAGCAGCGAAGTGAGTAACCGTTCACCCCTCCACTTT.

V usage is TRBV6-5 and J usage is TRBJ2-7, with a tentative D call TRBD1 (6 bases). The CDR3 has 13 residues. Trimming removed 5 bases from V and 3 bases from J, with 11 bases in between. Germline V CDR1 and CDR2: MNHEY, SVGAGI. CDR3 residues: CASSRDTYYEQYF. In DNA form, the CDR3 reads TGTGCCAGCAGTCGGGACACCTACTACGAGCAGTACTTC.

This chain connects TRBV10-2 to TRBJ1-2; TRBD1 is a possible D gene (6 bases). Germline CDR1 reads WSHSY; CDR2 reads SAAADI. Trimming shortened V by 3 bases and J by 2 bases, and 7 bases separated the two germline ends. The CDR3 has 13 residues. CDR3 DNA: TGCGCCAGCAGTGACGGACAGAACTATGGCTACACCTTC. Residues: CASSDGQNYGYTF.

The chain has TRBV6-5 and TRBJ2-3, with 7 bases that match TRBD1. Germline-derived CDR1 and CDR2 are MNHEY and SVGAGI. J was trimmed by 6 bases and V by 6 bases; bases with no gene match: 9. There are 14 residues in the CDR3. The CDR3 sequence: CASRLDRDRDTQYF. CDR3 sequence (DNA): TGTGCCAGCAGGCTAGACAGGGATCGGGATACGCAGTATTTT.

The chain is built from TRBV4-2 and TRBJ2-5; TRBD2 agrees at 11 bases. The CDR3 has 16 amino acids. V was pared by 3 bases and J by 1 base, with 4 bases of the junction left unmatched. The germline V gene has CDR1 LGHNA and CDR2 YNFKEQ. As DNA, the CDR3 is TGTGCCAGCAGCCAGACTAGCGGGGACTCCCAAGAGACCCAGTACTTC. Protein product: CASSQTSGDSQETQYF.

The V and J genes are TRBV4-1 and TRBJ2-5; D unclear. V lost 0 bases, J lost 0 bases, and 5 bases lay in between. There are 14 residues in the CDR3. Germline V gene sequence: CDR1 MGHRA, CDR2 YSYEKL. DNA of the CDR3: TGCGCCAGCAGCCAAGAACTTTACCAAGAGACCCAGTACTTC. Its translation is CASSQELYQETQYF.

CDR3 amino acids: CSVGEGSNSPLHF. In DNA, the CDR3 is TGCAGCGTTGGGGAGGGATCCAATTCACCCCTCCACTTT. This chain joins TRBV29-1 and TRBJ1-6; unclear D gene. The CDR3 is 13 residues long. The V end lost 4 bases, the J end lost 7 bases, and 11 bases lay between the germline ends. From germline, CDR1 is SQVTM and CDR2 ANQGSEA.

This chain uses TRBV6-1 with TRBJ2-7; 10 positions agree with TRBD2. The CDR3 is 16 amino acids. V shed 0 bases and J 0 bases; nucleotides not matched to a gene: 2. CDR1 and CDR2 from the germline V gene are MNHNS and SASEGT. The CDR3 DNA is TGTGCCAGCAGTGAAGCCACTAGCGGGGCCTCCTACGAGCAGTACTTC. It specifies CASSEATSGASYEQYF.

The V gene is TRBV19, the J gene TRBJ2-7; 7 bases agree with TRBD2. Looked up from germline, CDR1 is LNHDA and CDR2 is SQIVND (reference sequence). V dropped 6 bases and J dropped 3; count of bases not matched to a gene: 8. The CDR3 consists of 14 residues. The CDR3 loop is CASRRRGNNYEQYF. Written as DNA, the CDR3 is TGTGCCAGTAGGAGGCGGGGGAATAACTACGAGCAGTACTTC.

V and J are TRBV5-1 and TRBJ1-3; TRBD1 might be the D (6 bases). CDR3 size: 15 residues. Germline lookup yields CDR1 SGHRS and CDR2 YFSETQ. Between the trimmed V and J ends, which lost 5 bases and 0 bases, there was a span of 12 bases. CDR3 DNA sequence: TGCGCCAGCAGTCTTACAGGGAGCTCTGGAAACACCATATATTTT. Its protein is CASSLTGSSGNTIYF.

In its sample, this clone was seen a few times. The chain links TRBV5-1 to TRBJ1-2; 8 bases agree with TRBD1. This CDR3 has 15 amino acids. Germline CDR1 SGHRS, CDR2 YFSETQ. Trimming at V came to 4 bases and at J to 7 bases, leaving 12 bases not matched to a gene. CDR3: CASSTEGDRGRGYTF. Here the CDR3 DNA reads TGCGCCAGCAGCACGGAGGGTGACAGGGGTCGTGGCTACACCTTC.

CDR3 in amino acids: CASSLTSSYEQYF. The CDR3 DNA is TGTGCCAGCAGCTTGACTAGCTCCTACGAGCAGTACTTC. V usage is TRBV7-6 and J usage is TRBJ2-7, with D possibly TRBD2 on 6 matching bases. CDR1 is SGHVS and CDR2 is FNYEAQ in the germline V gene. Trimming removed 3 bases at V and 0 bases at J, with 6 bases between. The CDR3 has 13 amino acids.

The chain links TRBV7-5 to TRBJ1-5; TRBD1, as called in the table, went unchecked against the DNA. TRBV7-5 corresponds to a pseudogene. The CDR3 spans 15 residues. The CDR3 nucleotides are TGTGCCAGAAGGCACATCGGACAGAGCAATCAGCCCCAGCATTTT. It translates to CARRHIGQSNQPQHF.

V is TRBV10-2 and J is TRBJ2-7, with D perhaps TRBD2 (7 bases). The V end lost 11 bases, the J end lost 3 bases, and 17 bases lay between the germline ends. The CDR3 sequence is 13 residues long. Germline V gene data show CDR1 as WSHSY and CDR2 as SAAADI. The DNA of the CDR3 is TGCGCCGCTGTAGGGGGGGACAACTACGAGCAGTACTTC. Encoded protein: CAAVGGDNYEQYF.

This clone has only one observation. The chain links TRBV28 to TRBJ1-1; possible D gene TRBD1, 5 bases. From germline, CDR1 is MDHEN and CDR2 SYDVKM. V lost 6 bases and J 12 bases, leaving 17 bases between the germline ends. The CDR3 sequence is 12 residues long. The CDR3 region has the DNA TGTGCCAGCAGCAAAGGGACTGGTGTGACTTTCTTT. Protein: CASSKGTGVTFF.

The rearrangement joins TRBV6-5 to TRBJ1-2; perhaps TRBD1 as D (5 bases). Germline CDR1 and CDR2: MNHEY and SVGAGI. This CDR3 is built from 15 residues. V was trimmed by 6 bases and J by 5 bases, leaving 19 bases between them. The CDR3 DNA reads as TGTGCCAGCAGCGACCCCCAGGGCGGTAGATATGGCTACACCTTC. It is translated as CASSDPQGGRYGYTF.

This chain connects TRBV29-1 to TRBJ1-2; no definite D call. Germline V CDR1 and CDR2: SQVTM, ANQGSEA. This CDR3 spans 11 amino acids. The ends were cut back, 3 bases at V and 4 bases at J, with 6 bases in the middle. DNA for the CDR3: TGCAGCGTTGAGTGGGCCTATGGCTACACCTTC. Encoded protein: CSVEWAYGYTF. Using reference TRBV29-1 and TRBJ1-2 for the parts outside the CDR3, the full variable domain is SAVISQKPSRDICQRGTSLTIQCQVDSQVTMMFWYRQQPGQSLTLIATANQGSEATYESGFVIDKFPISRPNLTFSTLTVSNMSPEDSSIYLCSVEWAYGYTFGSGTRLTVV.

The chain is built from TRBV15 and TRBJ1-4; 8 nucleotides match TRBD1. The CDR3 has 15 amino acids. Germline V gene sequence: CDR1 LNHNV, CDR2 YYDKDF (reference sequence). With 8 bases clipped from V and 11 bases from J, the junction kept 16 bases outside the gene matches. CDR3 sequence: CATGPGTGGLRKLFF. The CDR3, as DNA: TGTGCCACCGGCCCCGGGACAGGAGGATTGAGGAAACTGTTTTTT. The variable domain in full, with the rest retrieved from reference TRBV15 and TRBJ1-4, is DAMVIQNPRYQVTQFGKPVTLSCSQTLNHNVMYWYQQKSSQAPKLLFHYYDKDFNNEADTPDNFQSRRPNTSFCFLDIRSPGLGDTAMYLCATGPGTGGLRKLFFGSGTQLSVL.

The rearrangement uses TRBV10-3 and TRBJ2-7; perhaps TRBD2 as D (6 bases). The CDR3 loop spans 14 amino acids. Germline V gene sequence: CDR1 ENHRY, CDR2 SYGVKD. V lost 0 bases, J lost 6 bases, and 12 bases lay in between. The CDR3 nucleotides read TGTGCCATCAGTGAGTCTGGCCGGGGGAGCGAGCAGTACTTC. This gives the protein CAISESGRGSEQYF.

This chain connects TRBV5-1 to TRBJ2-1; D may be TRBD2 (5 bases). V lost 0 bases and J 4 bases, leaving 5 bases between the germline ends. The CDR3 sequence is 13 residues long. From germline, CDR1 is SGHRS and CDR2 YFSETQ. The DNA of the CDR3 is TGCGCCAGCAGCTTGGGCGGGTACAATGAGCAGTTCTTC. It translates to CASSLGGYNEQFF.

This clone has just one count. The chain employs TRBV7-9 and TRBJ1-1; TRBD1 matches at 7 bases. The germline gives CDR1 SEHNR, CDR2 FQNEAQ (reference sequence). This CDR3 region has 15 residues. The V and J ends lost 5 bases and 5 bases, in that order; junction bases with no gene match: 11. In DNA, the CDR3 is TGTGCCAGCAGCCCCCTCGAGGGGGCTCGGACTGAAGCTTTCTTT. Amino acids: CASSPLEGARTEAFF.

The rearrangement links TRBV4-3 to TRBJ1-5; TRBD1 matches at 7 bases. The V segment lost 4 bases and the J segment 4 bases; nucleotides outside the gene matches: 4. The CDR3 contains 14 residues. Germline V CDR1 and CDR2: LGHNA, YSLEER. CDR3 protein: CASSLMTGNQPQHF. Written as DNA, the CDR3 is TGCGCCAGCAGCCTAATGACAGGGAATCAGCCCCAGCATTTT.

The chain carries TRBV6-4 and TRBJ1-2; 7 positions agree with TRBD1. Germline trimming cut 2 bases from V and 3 bases from J; bases unmatched to any gene: 18. Germline V gene lookup returns CDR1 MRHNA and CDR2 SNTAGT. The CDR3 is 19 residues long. In nucleotides, the CDR3 is TGTGCCAGCAGTGACCCAGAATTTTCGACCGGGACAGTCTACTATGGCTACACCTTC. This encodes CASSDPEFSTGTVYYGYTF.

The chain recombines TRBV6-5 with TRBJ2-2; 9 positions match TRBD1. Germline lookup yields CDR1 MNHEY and CDR2 SVGAGI. V dropped 2 bases and J dropped 2; count of bases not matched to a gene: 3. The CDR3 covers 16 residues. CDR3 region: CASSYKTGGNTGELFF. CDR3 DNA sequence: TGTGCCAGCAGTTACAAGACAGGGGGAAACACCGGGGAGCTGTTTTTT.